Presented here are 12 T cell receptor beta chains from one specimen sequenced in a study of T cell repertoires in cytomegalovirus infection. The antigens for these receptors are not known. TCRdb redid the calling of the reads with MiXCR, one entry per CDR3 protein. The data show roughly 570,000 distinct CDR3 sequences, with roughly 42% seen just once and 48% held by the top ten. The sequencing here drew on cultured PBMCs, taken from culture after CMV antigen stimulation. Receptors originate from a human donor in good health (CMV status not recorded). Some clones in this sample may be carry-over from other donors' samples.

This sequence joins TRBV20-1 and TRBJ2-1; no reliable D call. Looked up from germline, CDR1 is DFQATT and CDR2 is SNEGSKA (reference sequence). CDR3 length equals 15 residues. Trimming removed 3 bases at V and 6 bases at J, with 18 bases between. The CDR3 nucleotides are TGCAGTGCTAGCGCCCCCTCCCTTGGGGTCAATGAGCAGTTCTTC. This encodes CSASAPSLGVNEQFF.

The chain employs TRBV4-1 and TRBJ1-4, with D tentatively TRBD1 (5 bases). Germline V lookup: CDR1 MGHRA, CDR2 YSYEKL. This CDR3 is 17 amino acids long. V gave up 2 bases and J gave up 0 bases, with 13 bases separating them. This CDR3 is CASSQYPGSATNEKLFF. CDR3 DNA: TGCGCCAGCAGCCAATATCCAGGGTCTGCAACTAATGAAAAACTGTTTTTT.

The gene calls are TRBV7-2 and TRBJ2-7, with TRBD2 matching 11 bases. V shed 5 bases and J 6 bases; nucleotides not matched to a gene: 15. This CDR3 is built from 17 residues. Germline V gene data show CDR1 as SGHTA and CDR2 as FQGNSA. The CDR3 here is CASSPYGVAGGVSEQYF. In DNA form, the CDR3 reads TGTGCCAGCAGCCCGTACGGGGTAGCGGGAGGGGTAAGCGAGCAGTACTTC.

The CDR3 region has the DNA TGTGCCATCAGTTGGTTCGCAGCACACAATGAGCAGTTCTTC. The encoded protein is CAISWFAAHNEQFF. The chain couples TRBV10-3 to TRBJ2-1; no clear D. The germline CDR1 and CDR2 sequences are ENHRY and SYGVKD. The CDR3 spans 14 residues. Trimming removed 5 bases from V and 5 bases from J, with 13 bases in between.

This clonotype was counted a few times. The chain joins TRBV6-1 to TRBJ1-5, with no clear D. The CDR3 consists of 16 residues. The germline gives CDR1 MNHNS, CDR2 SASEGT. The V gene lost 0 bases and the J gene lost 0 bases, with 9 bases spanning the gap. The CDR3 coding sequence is TGTGCCAGCAGTGAAGCGCTTAGCAGTAGCAATCAGCCCCAGCATTTT. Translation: CASSEALSSSNQPQHF.

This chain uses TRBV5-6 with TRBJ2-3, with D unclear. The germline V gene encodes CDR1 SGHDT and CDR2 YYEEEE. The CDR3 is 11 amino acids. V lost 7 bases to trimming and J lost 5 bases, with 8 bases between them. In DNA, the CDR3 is TGTGCCAGCGAAAGTGGAGATACGCAGTATTTT. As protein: CASESGDTQYF.

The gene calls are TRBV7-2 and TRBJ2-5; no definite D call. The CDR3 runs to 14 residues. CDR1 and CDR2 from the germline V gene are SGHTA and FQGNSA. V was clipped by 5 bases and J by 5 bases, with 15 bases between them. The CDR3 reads CASSLRSPVETQYF. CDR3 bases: TGTGCCAGCAGCCTCCGAAGCCCGGTCGAGACCCAGTACTTC.

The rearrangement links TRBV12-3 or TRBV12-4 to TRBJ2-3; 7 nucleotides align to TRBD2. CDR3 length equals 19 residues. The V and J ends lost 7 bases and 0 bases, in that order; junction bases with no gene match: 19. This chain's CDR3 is CASTLFLHSGPDSTDTQYF. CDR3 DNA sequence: TGTGCCAGCACCCTATTTCTCCATAGCGGGCCCGATAGCACAGATACGCAGTATTTT.

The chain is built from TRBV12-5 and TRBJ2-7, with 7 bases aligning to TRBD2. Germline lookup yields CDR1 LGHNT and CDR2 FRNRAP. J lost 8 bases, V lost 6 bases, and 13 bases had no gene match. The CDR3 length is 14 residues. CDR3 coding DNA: TGTGCTAGTGGCCTTGGTCTAGCGGACGTCCAGCAGTACTTC. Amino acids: CASGLGLADVQQYF.

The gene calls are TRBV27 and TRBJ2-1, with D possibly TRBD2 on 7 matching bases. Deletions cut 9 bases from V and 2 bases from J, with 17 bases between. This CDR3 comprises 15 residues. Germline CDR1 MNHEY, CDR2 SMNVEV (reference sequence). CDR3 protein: CASWGAGVPYNEQFF. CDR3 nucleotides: TGTGCCAGTTGGGGGGCGGGAGTCCCCTACAATGAGCAGTTCTTC.

CDR3 sequence reads: CASSFVAGETQYF. For the CDR3, the DNA is TGTGCCAGCAGTTTTGTAGCGGGGGAGACCCAGTACTTC. The rearrangement uses TRBV28 and TRBJ2-5; TRBD2 aligns across 8 bases. Trimming at V came to 3 bases and at J to 5 bases, leaving 2 bases not matched to a gene. CDR1 is MDHEN, CDR2 SYDVKM, per germline. CDR3 length: 13 residues.

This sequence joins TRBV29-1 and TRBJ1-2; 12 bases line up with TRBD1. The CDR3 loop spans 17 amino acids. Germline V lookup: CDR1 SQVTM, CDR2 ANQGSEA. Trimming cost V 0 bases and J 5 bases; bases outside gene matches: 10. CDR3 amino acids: CSVEDWGGQGAIYGYTF. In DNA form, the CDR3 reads TGCAGCGTTGAAGATTGGGGGGGACAGGGGGCGATTTATGGCTACACCTTC.